This T cell receptor beta chain was obtained from a study of shared clonotypes between healthy human individuals. General observations from the study: Naive CD4 clonotypes were shared across a few donors at 4.5% to 6.5%. Rarefaction curves obtained for sorted subsets showed sequencing incomplete despite large depth.

On this clone itself: Its antigen remains unidentified.

Assay used: immunoSEQ multiplex PCR; TCRdb lists only in-frame clones, some missing. The table has fewer than 1 million clones, roughly 96% seen once; the top ten hold about 0.25%. This CDR3 is built from 14 residues. Germline CDR1 is SQVTM and CDR2 is ANQGSEA. Trimming removed 6 bases from V and 1 base from J, with 15 bases in between. Naive-designated CD8 cells lacked CD45RO, were positively enriched for CCR7, and omitted terminally differentiated effector memory CD45RA+ cells. Those who donated were healthy HIV-negative adults, with no recent acute infections or vaccinations reported. Adult Caucasians living in Nashville, Tennessee made up all of the donors.

The sample taken for sequencing was naive CD8+ T cells sorted from blood. The TCR sequence derives from a man aged 25 to 40 in good health. The chain employs TRBV29-1 and TRBJ1-1; no reliable D call. CDR3 in amino acids: CSVTFFTENTEAFF. The CDR3 bases are TGCAGCGTCACTTTTTTTACAGAGAACACTGAAGCTTTCTTT.